The 12 T cell receptor beta chains presented below share a single source sample, sequenced in a study of blood T cells in healthy people across ages. Next came a second PCR, run for about 6 to 11 cycles, which used a sample-barcoded 5' primer along with a J-beta primer mix. TCRdb processed the 5' RACE reads anew with MiXCR; each CDR3 protein has one entry. The table includes fewer than 2,000,000 distinct CDR3 sequences, about two fifths detected once. Sample: blood. The source is a human donor in good health.

The gene calls are TRBV29-1 and TRBJ2-3; D uncertain. Trimming pared 4 bases from V and 5 bases from J, leaving 22 bases between. From germline, CDR1 is SQVTM and CDR2 ANQGSEA. The CDR3 extends over 16 amino acids. The CDR3 protein is CSVVRRTELFLDTQYF. The CDR3 DNA sequence: TGCAGCGTTGTACGTCGAACTGAGTTGTTTCTAGATACGCAGTATTTT.

This clonotype has a handful of counts. V and J are TRBV7-2 and TRBJ2-3; D may be TRBD2 (6 bases). The V and J ends lost 1 base and 6 bases respectively, with 20 bases between them. This CDR3 spans 17 amino acids. Germline CDR1 SGHTA, CDR2 FQGNSA. CDR3 DNA: TGTGCCAGCAGCTTAGTAACAGCGATAAACCGGGGGGATACGCAGTATTTT. Its translation is CASSLVTAINRGDTQYF.

This clonotype showed up just a few times. The V gene is TRBV3-1, the J gene TRBJ2-3; D unclear. Germline assignment: CDR1 LGHDT and CDR2 YNNKEL (reference sequence). The CDR3 runs to 14 residues. Trimming took 4 bases from V and 4 from J, leaving 12 bases between them. CDR3 amino acids: CASSRVLRADTQYF. CDR3 nucleotide sequence: TGTGCCAGCAGCCGGGTCCTACGCGCAGATACGCAGTATTTT.

This rearrangement joins TRBV12-3 or TRBV12-4 to TRBJ2-3; possibly TRBD1 for D (5 bases). Trimming took off 6 bases at V and 2 bases at J, with 12 bases between the two ends. This CDR3 is 14 amino acids long. The DNA of the CDR3 is TGTGCCAGCAGGACAGAGATCTACACAGATACGCAGTATTTT. Its translation is CASRTEIYTDTQYF.

In this sample, this clonotype turned up many times. J is TRBJ1-6 and V is TRBV7-9; the D gene is possibly TRBD1 (6 bases). Germline CDR1 and CDR2: SEHNR and FQNEAQ (reference sequence). CDR3 size: 14 residues. Trimming took 8 bases from V and 5 from J, leaving 13 bases between them. CDR3 DNA sequence: TGTGCCAGCGGATGGACAGATCATAATTCACCCCTCCACTTT. Translated, it gives CASGWTDHNSPLHF.

This clonotype appeared once. One end of the junction varies from germline; a read error may be responsible. The rearrangement uses TRBV29-1 and TRBJ2-6; tentatively, D is TRBD1 or TRBD2 (5 bases each). The CDR3 is 16 amino acids. Per the germline V gene, CDR1 is SQVTM and CDR2 is ANQGSEA. CDR3 sequence (DNA): TGCAGCGTTTCCGGGGAAGGGCTCTCTGGGGCCAACGTCCTGGCTTTC. As protein: CSVSGEGLSGANVLAF.

V usage is TRBV12-3 or TRBV12-4 and J usage is TRBJ2-5; 14 bases fit TRBD2. The junction had 5 bases not matched to a gene; V was cut back by 6 bases and J by 5 bases. The CDR3 is 15 amino acids. The CDR3 sequence: CASRPRTSGGETQYF. Here the CDR3 DNA reads TGTGCCAGCAGACCTAGGACTAGCGGGGGGGAGACCCAGTACTTC.

This rearrangement joins TRBV20-1 to TRBJ2-7; 8 bases fit TRBD1. The CDR3 spans 14 residues. The germline gives CDR1 DFQATT, CDR2 SNEGSKA (reference sequence). Losses at the gene ends were 1 base for V and 2 bases for J; bases not matched to a gene: 4. CDR3 sequence: CSARGLTGAYEQYF. The CDR3 nucleotides read TGCAGTGCTAGAGGGCTGACAGGGGCCTACGAGCAGTACTTC.

V usage is TRBV12-3 or TRBV12-4 and J usage is TRBJ1-5; D is undetermined. Trimming removed 6 bases at V and 9 bases at J, with 12 bases between. The CDR3 sequence is 12 residues long. CDR3 bases: TGTGCCAGCAGCCCATCCCGGGGGCCCCAGCATTTT. Its translation: CASSPSRGPQHF.

This clonotype appeared a few times. The rearrangement uses TRBV9 and TRBJ1-2; a possible D gene is TRBD1 (6 bases). The V and J ends lost 0 bases and 8 bases respectively, with 17 bases between them. This CDR3 is 15 amino acids long. Germline V gene data show CDR1 as SGDLS and CDR2 as YYNGEE. The CDR3 loop is CASSVAVGQGRGYTF. CDR3 bases: TGTGCCAGCAGCGTAGCTGTGGGACAAGGGAGGGGCTACACCTTC.

V and J are TRBV4-1 and TRBJ2-3; 14 bases fit TRBD2. Trimming at V came to 6 bases and at J to 0 bases, leaving 8 bases not matched to a gene. The length of the CDR3 is 18 residues. CDR1 and CDR2 (germline): MGHRA, YSYEKL. The CDR3 loop reads CASRGRLAGGPSTDTQYF. The DNA of the CDR3 is TGCGCCAGCAGGGGCCGACTAGCGGGGGGGCCGAGCACAGATACGCAGTATTTT.

There are a few counts of this clonotype. The chain employs TRBV7-9 and TRBJ2-3; either TRBD1 or TRBD2 may supply D (5 bases each). There are 15 residues in the CDR3. V lost 1 base to trimming and J lost 4 bases, with 12 bases between them. Germline V gene lookup returns CDR1 SEHNR and CDR2 FQNEAQ (reference sequence). CDR3 sequence reads: CASSLEGSVADTQYF. The CDR3 DNA follows: TGTGCCAGCAGCTTAGAGGGGAGTGTAGCAGATACGCAGTATTTT.